This T cell receptor (beta chain) came from a study of cytomegalovirus exposure and HLA in healthy donors. A multiplex PCR was run with 60 Vbeta primers and 13 Jbeta primers. Repertoires were generated with immunoSEQ multiplex PCR, while TCRdb's copy carries only in-frame clones and drops some. This listing includes 100,000 to 150,000 clones. Comments on this clone: Its cognate antigen is unknown.

Study results and caveats: The investigators catalogued some 160 TCR beta chains as cytomegalovirus-associated. In vitro assays verified that a few CMV-associated chains recognized CMV antigens specifically. TCR beta V- and J-gene trimming, according to a later analysis, was linked to a missense DCLRE1C variant.

This sequence originates from a woman in her forties in good health and CMV-seropositive. The source material was PBMCs.

The CDR3 DNA reads as TGTGCCAGCAGCTCCTGGACAGGGGACTCTGGAAACACCATATATTTT. Its protein product is CASSSWTGDSGNTIYF. The V gene is TRBV7-8, the J gene TRBJ1-3, with TRBD1 matching over 9 bases. V was pared by 4 bases and J by 0 bases, with 4 bases of the junction left unmatched. The CDR3 consists of 16 residues. In germline, CDR1 is SGHVS, CDR2 FQNEAQ.